Listed here are 25 T cell receptor beta chains from one sample, sequenced in a study of blood T cell repertoires in COVID-19. Repertoires were generated with immunoSEQ multiplex PCR, while TCRdb's copy carries only in-frame clones and drops some. The sample yields around 330,000 clones, approximately 88% seen once. Sequenced sample: peripheral blood. These receptor sequences come from a woman aged 25-40 years with COVID-19, enrolled during active disease.

This chain joins TRBV6-1 and TRBJ1-2, with TRBD1 identical over 12 bases. Trimming cost V 2 bases and J 6 bases; bases outside gene matches: 7. Germline CDR1 MNHNS, CDR2 SASEGT. This CDR3 is 16 amino acids long. The CDR3 spells CASSEFVGTGGNGYTF. The CDR3, as DNA: TGTGCCAGCAGTGAATTTGTCGGGACAGGGGGCAATGGCTACACCTTC.

The chain is built from TRBV28 and TRBJ1-2; the D is unclear. Trimming took 5 bases from V and 8 from J, leaving 15 bases between them. Per germline, CDR1 MDHEN and CDR2 SYDVKM. The CDR3 covers 13 residues. The CDR3 protein is CASSRNNIRGYTF. Written as DNA, the CDR3 is TGTGCCAGCAGTCGCAATAACATACGAGGCTACACCTTC.

The chain couples TRBV11-2 to TRBJ2-5, with D tentatively TRBD1 (6 bases). CDR1 is SGHAT and CDR2 is FQNNGV in the germline V gene. The CDR3 spans 14 residues. V shed 0 bases and J shed 7 bases, with 12 bases lying between them. The CDR3 DNA follows: TGTGCCAGCAGCTTAGATCAACAGGGTGGGACCCAGTACTTC. Residues: CASSLDQQGGTQYF. The full variable domain, completed using reference TRBV11-2 and TRBJ2-5, is EAGVAQSPRYKIIEKRQSVAFWCNPISGHATLYWYQQILGQGPKLLIQFQNNGVVDDSQLPKDRFSAERLKGVDSTLKIQPAKLEDSAVYLCASSLDQQGGTQYFGPGTRLLVL.

This clone was seen a single time. The rearrangement links TRBV7-2 to TRBJ2-5; unclear D gene. V was cut by 10 bases and J by 0 bases, with 6 bases left in between. There are 11 residues in the CDR3. The germline V gene has CDR1 SGHTA and CDR2 FQGNSA. As DNA, the CDR3 is TGTGCCACCTCGTACCAAGAGACCCAGTACTTC. Encoded protein: CATSYQETQYF.

With respect to this clone: Additional DNA sequences in this sample encode the identical CDR3. The rearrangement uses TRBV9 and TRBJ1-2, with 8 bases fitting TRBD1. This CDR3 comprises 15 residues. The germline V gene has CDR1 SGDLS and CDR2 YYNGEE. The J segment lost 0 bases and the V segment lost 3 bases, leaving 4 bases of the junction unmatched. The CDR3, as DNA: TGTGCCAGCAGCGCCCCGGGACAGGCTAACTATGGCTACACCTTC. It codes for CASSAPGQANYGYTF.

The rearrangement joins TRBV2 to TRBJ1-6; D gene uncertain. In germline, CDR1 is SNHLY, CDR2 FYNNEI. V gave up 5 bases and J gave up 5 bases, with 4 bases separating them. The CDR3 length is 12 residues. The CDR3 spells CASSLNNSPLHF. The CDR3 DNA is TGTGCCAGCAGTCTTAATAATTCACCCCTCCACTTT.

J is TRBJ2-5 and V is TRBV7-2, with 7 bases that match TRBD1. The germline gives CDR1 SGHTA, CDR2 FQGNSA. This CDR3 region has 15 residues. V lost 2 bases and J lost 5; bases outside the gene matches: 8. Here the CDR3 reads CASSLLSTGRETQYF. The CDR3 nucleotides read TGTGCCAGCAGCTTATTGTCGACAGGGCGGGAGACCCAGTACTTC. The full variable domain, completed using reference TRBV7-2 and TRBJ2-5, is GAGVSQSPSNKVTEKGKDVELRCDPISGHTALYWYRQSLGQGLEFLIYFQGNSAPDKSGLPSDRFSAERTGGSVSTLTIQRTQQEDSAVYLCASSLLSTGRETQYFGPGTRLLVL.

The rearrangement joins TRBV2 to TRBJ1-2; D not resolved. Between the trimmed V and J ends, which lost 4 bases and 4 bases, there was a span of 4 bases. The CDR3 has 11 amino acids. Germline V CDR1 and CDR2: SNHLY, FYNNEI. CDR3 region: CASSGLYGYTF. The CDR3 region has the DNA TGTGCCAGCAGTGGTCTCTATGGCTACACCTTC.

This chain connects TRBV6-1 to TRBJ1-2, with no clear D. This CDR3 has 14 amino acids. Germline lookup yields CDR1 MNHNS and CDR2 SASEGT. V was cut by 2 bases and J by 8 bases, with 15 bases left in between. The CDR3 loop reads CASSELEVAGGYTF. The DNA for the CDR3 is TGTGCCAGCAGTGAATTGGAGGTAGCGGGGGGCTACACCTTC.

The rearrangement joins TRBV10-3 to TRBJ1-2; D uncertain. Germline CDR1 ENHRY, CDR2 SYGVKD. The V and J ends lost 3 bases and 3 bases respectively, with 11 bases between them. The CDR3 length is 14 residues. The CDR3 here is CAISDQTEYYGYTF. The CDR3 region has the DNA TGTGCCATCAGTGACCAAACAGAATACTATGGCTACACCTTC.

This chain uses TRBV19 with TRBJ2-1; D may be TRBD2 (7 bases). Trimming left V 3 bases short and J 7 bases short, with 16 bases between. The CDR3 is 15 amino acids. The germline V gene has CDR1 LNHDA and CDR2 SQIVND (reference sequence). The CDR3 nucleotides are TGTGCCAGTAGTATTAAGTGGGGGGGCCAGAATGAGCAGTTCTTC. Its protein product is CASSIKWGGQNEQFF.

This sequence joins TRBV20-1 and TRBJ2-1, with 7 positions matching TRBD1. This CDR3 has 11 amino acids. In germline, CDR1 is DFQATT, CDR2 SNEGSKA (reference sequence). The CDR3 DNA reads TGCAGCCCAGGGGGACCTAATGAGCAGTTCTTC. Translation gives CSPGGPNEQFF.

The chain joins TRBV30 to TRBJ1-6; weak D call: TRBD1 (6 bases). The length of the CDR3 is 12 residues. CDR1 is GTSNPN, CDR2 SVGIG, per germline (reference sequence). The CDR3 region is CAWGRLNSPLHF. For the CDR3, the DNA is TGTGCTTGGGGGCGGCTAAATTCACCCCTCCACTTT.

The chain carries TRBV6-5 and TRBJ2-2; the D is unclear. Germline CDR1 is MNHEY and CDR2 is SVGAGI. This CDR3 is built from 14 residues. V lost 8 bases to trimming and J lost 0 bases, with 10 bases between them. This CDR3 is CASRLSSNTGELFF. The DNA for the CDR3 is TGTGCCAGCCGCCTAAGCTCGAACACCGGGGAGCTGTTTTTT.

This chain joins TRBV29-1 and TRBJ1-2; D gene ambiguous. CDR1 and CDR2 from the germline V gene are SQVTM and ANQGSEA. This CDR3 spans 13 amino acids. The V gene lost 5 bases and the J gene lost 2 bases, with 12 bases spanning the gap. The CDR3 DNA sequence: TGCAGCGTTTTGAGGGAAGGAAACTATGGCTACACCTTC. Translated: CSVLREGNYGYTF.

The chain is built from TRBV21-1 and TRBJ2-7; the D call in the table, TRBD1, was not verified against the DNA. TRBV21-1 is noted as a pseudogene. CDR3 length: 15 amino acids. For the CDR3, the DNA is TGTGCCAGCAGCGTTCCCGGGACAGGTCCTGACGAGCAGTACGTC. Protein sequence: CASSVPGTGPDEQYV.

The chain combines TRBV2 with TRBJ1-2, with TRBD1 identical over 11 bases. The V gene's germline CDR1 is SNHLY and CDR2 FYNNEI. The V gene end was trimmed by 2 bases and the J gene end by 7 bases; junction bases not matched to a gene: 9. This CDR3 contains 16 residues. CDR3 bases: TGTGCCAGCAGTGAATGGGACAGGGGGATCAGTAGTGGCTACACCTTC. Its protein product is CASSEWDRGISSGYTF.

In regard to this clone: Other DNA variants within this sample encode the same CDR3. V and J are TRBV5-1 and TRBJ1-1; D might be TRBD1 (6 bases). CDR1 and CDR2 from the germline V gene are SGHRS and YFSETQ. The CDR3 has 14 amino acids. Trimming took off 3 bases at V and 1 base at J, with 10 bases between the two ends. The CDR3 bases are TGCGCCAGCAGCTCAGGGGCAGGGAACACTGAAGCTTTCTTT. Translating it yields CASSSGAGNTEAFF. The full variable domain, completed using reference TRBV5-1 and TRBJ1-1, is KAGVTQTPRYLIKTRGQQVTLSCSPISGHRSVSWYQQTPGQGLQFLFEYFSETQRNKGNFPGRFSGRQFSNSRSEMNVSTLELGDSALYLCASSSGAGNTEAFFGQGTRLTVV.

This rearrangement joins TRBV21-1 to TRBJ2-7; TRBD2, as called in the table, went unchecked against the DNA. TRBV21-1 is classified as a pseudogene. The CDR3 is 16 amino acids. CDR3: CASSVRLGGFSYEQYV. The CDR3 nucleotides read TGTGCCAGCAGCGTCCGTTTAGGAGGCTTCTCCTACGAGCAGTACGTC.

The V call is TRBV6-2 or TRBV6-3, the J call TRBJ1-1, with 7 positions matching TRBD1. Trimming at V came to 2 bases and at J to 0 bases, leaving 3 bases not matched to a gene. The CDR3 spans 15 residues. Germline loops: CDR1 MNHEY, CDR2 SVGEGT. The CDR3 spells CASSYGTVMNTEAFF. In DNA form, the CDR3 reads TGTGCCAGCAGTTACGGGACAGTCATGAACACTGAAGCTTTCTTT.

Only a few counts were recorded for this clone. The V and J genes are TRBV25-1 and TRBJ2-2, with a tentative D call TRBD2 (7 bases). This CDR3 is 15 amino acids long. V was shortened by 1 base and J by 3 bases, with 9 bases between the two germline ends. Germline V lookup: CDR1 MGHDK, CDR2 SYGVNS. CDR3 bases: TGTGCCAGCAGTGAATCGGGGGGCGACACCGGGGAGCTGTTTTTT. It translates to CASSESGGDTGELFF.

The chain combines TRBV7-3 with TRBJ2-1, with D possibly matching TRBD2 (5 bases). The CDR3 length is 13 residues. The germline V and J ends were trimmed by 3 bases and 5 bases, with 8 bases remaining between them. The germline gives CDR1 SGHTA, CDR2 FQGTGA. CDR3 sequence: CASSFGGHNEQFF. Written as DNA, the CDR3 is TGTGCCAGCAGCTTCGGAGGACACAATGAGCAGTTCTTC. Combining the CDR3 with reference TRBV7-3 and TRBJ2-1 gives the whole variable domain GAGVSQTPSNKVTEKGKYVELRCDPISGHTALYWYRQSLGQGPEFLIYFQGTGAADDSGLPNDRFFAVRPEGSVSTLKIQRTERGDSAVYLCASSFGGHNEQFFGPGTRLTVL.

This clone was counted a few times. CDR3 amino acids: CASSLTASRSTIYF. The CDR3 DNA is TGTGCCAGCAGCCTGACTGCTTCGCGAAGCACCATATATTTT. The genes are TRBV6-5 and TRBJ1-3; D unresolved. The CDR3 has 14 residues. Germline assignment: CDR1 MNHEY and CDR2 SVGAGI. Trimming shortened V by 6 bases and J by 9 bases, and 18 bases separated the two germline ends.

The V gene is TRBV7-9, the J gene TRBJ1-2; tentative D call: TRBD1 (5 bases). This CDR3 has 16 amino acids. The V and J ends lost 4 bases and 4 bases respectively, with 19 bases between them. Germline V gives CDR1 SEHNR, CDR2 FQNEAQ (reference sequence). This CDR3 is CASSSNREGRGYGYTF. Here the CDR3 DNA reads TGTGCCAGCAGCTCTAACCGCGAGGGGAGGGGCTATGGCTACACCTTC.

The chain has TRBV5-4 and TRBJ2-1; D is perhaps TRBD2 (5 bases). Germline assignment: CDR1 SGHNT and CDR2 YYREEE (reference sequence). The V and J ends lost 2 bases and 8 bases respectively, with 11 bases between them. The length of the CDR3 is 13 residues. CDR3 protein: CASSLLQRHEQFF. The CDR3 bases are TGTGCCAGCAGCTTACTACAGCGGCATGAGCAGTTCTTC.